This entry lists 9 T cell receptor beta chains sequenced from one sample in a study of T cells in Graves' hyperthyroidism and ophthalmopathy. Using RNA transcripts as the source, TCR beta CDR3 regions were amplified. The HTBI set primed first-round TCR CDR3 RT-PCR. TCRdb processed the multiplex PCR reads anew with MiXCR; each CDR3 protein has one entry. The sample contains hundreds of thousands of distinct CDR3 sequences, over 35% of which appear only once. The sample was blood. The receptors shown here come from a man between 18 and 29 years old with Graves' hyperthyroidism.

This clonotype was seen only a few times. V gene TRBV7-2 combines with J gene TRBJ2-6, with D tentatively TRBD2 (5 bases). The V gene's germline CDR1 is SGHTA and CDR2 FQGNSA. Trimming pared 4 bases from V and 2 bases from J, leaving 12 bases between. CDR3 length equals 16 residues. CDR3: CASSSQRGTGANVLTF. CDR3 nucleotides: TGTGCCAGCAGCTCTCAGCGAGGGACTGGGGCCAACGTCCTGACTTTC.

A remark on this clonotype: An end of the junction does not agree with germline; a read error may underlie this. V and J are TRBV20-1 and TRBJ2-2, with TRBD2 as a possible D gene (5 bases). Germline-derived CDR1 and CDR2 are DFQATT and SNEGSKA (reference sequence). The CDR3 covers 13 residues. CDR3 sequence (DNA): TGCAGTGCTAGGTTGGGATCGTCCGGGAAGCTGTTTTTT. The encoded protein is CSARLGSSGKLFF.

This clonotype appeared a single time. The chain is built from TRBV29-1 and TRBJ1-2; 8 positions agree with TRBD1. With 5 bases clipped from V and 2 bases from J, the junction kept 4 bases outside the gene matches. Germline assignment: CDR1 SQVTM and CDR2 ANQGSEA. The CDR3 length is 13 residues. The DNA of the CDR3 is TGCAGCGTTCCCGGACAGGGCAACTATGGCTACACCTTC. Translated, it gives CSVPGQGNYGYTF.

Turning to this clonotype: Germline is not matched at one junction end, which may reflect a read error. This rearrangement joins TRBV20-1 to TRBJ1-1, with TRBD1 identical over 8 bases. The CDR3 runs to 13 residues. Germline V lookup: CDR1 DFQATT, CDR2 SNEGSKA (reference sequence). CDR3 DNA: TGCAGTGCTGGCGGGACAGGCGACACTGAAGCTTTCTTC. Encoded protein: CSAGGTGDTEAFF.

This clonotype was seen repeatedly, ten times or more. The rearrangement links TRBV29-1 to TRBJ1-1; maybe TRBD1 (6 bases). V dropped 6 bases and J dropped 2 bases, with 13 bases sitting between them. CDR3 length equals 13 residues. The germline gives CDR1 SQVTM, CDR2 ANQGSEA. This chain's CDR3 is CSVALQGNTEAFF. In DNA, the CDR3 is TGCAGCGTGGCCCTACAGGGCAACACTGAAGCTTTCTTT.

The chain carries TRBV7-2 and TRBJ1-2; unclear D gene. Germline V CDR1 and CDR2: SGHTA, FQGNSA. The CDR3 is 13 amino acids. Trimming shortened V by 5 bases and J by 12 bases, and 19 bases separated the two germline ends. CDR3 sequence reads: CASSQDRDRRHTF. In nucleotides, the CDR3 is TGTGCCAGCAGCCAAGATCGAGACCGTCGCCACACCTTC.

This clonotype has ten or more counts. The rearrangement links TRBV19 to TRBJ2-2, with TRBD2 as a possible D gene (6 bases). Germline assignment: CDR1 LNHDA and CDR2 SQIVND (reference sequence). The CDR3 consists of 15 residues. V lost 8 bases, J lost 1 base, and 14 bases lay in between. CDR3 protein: CASRRESRNTGELFF. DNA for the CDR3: TGTGCCAGTCGTCGGGAGTCCAGGAACACCGGGGAGCTGTTTTTT.

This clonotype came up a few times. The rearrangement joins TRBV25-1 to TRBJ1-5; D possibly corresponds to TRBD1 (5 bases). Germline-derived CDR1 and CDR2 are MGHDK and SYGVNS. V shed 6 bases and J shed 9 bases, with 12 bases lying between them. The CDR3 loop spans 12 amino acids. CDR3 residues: CASSRAGGPQHF. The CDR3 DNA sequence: TGTGCCAGCAGCCGAGCCGGGGGGCCCCAGCATTTT. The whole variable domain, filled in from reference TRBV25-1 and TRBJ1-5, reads EADIYQTPRYLVIGTGKKITLECSQTMGHDKMYWYQQDPGMELHLIHYSYGVNSTEKGDLSSESTVSRIRTEHFPLTLESARPSHTSQYLCASSRAGGPQHFGDGTRLSIL.

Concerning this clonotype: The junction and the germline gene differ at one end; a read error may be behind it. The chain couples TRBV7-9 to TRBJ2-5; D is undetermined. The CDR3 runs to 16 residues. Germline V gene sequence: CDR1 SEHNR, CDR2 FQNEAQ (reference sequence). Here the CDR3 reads CASSPRPPEIQETQYF. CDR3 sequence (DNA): TGCGCCAGCAGCCCCCGGCCTCCGGAAATCCAAGAGACCCAGTACTTC.